The clone carrying this T cell receptor (beta chain) was seen repeatedly, ten times or more. Its specificity is unknown. From RNA, the CDR3 regions of TCR beta chains were amplified and sequenced. First-round RT-PCR employed HTBI primers, with a second-round multiplex PCR after it. TCRdb reprocessed the multiplex PCR reads with MiXCR, giving one entry per CDR3 protein. This sample carries hundreds of thousands of distinct CDR3 sequences, about 20% of them seen once, and the ten largest clones take around 7%. V was shortened by 2 bases and J by 2 bases, with 8 bases between the two germline ends. The V gene's germline CDR1 is KGHDR and CDR2 SFDVKD. The CDR3 length is 14 residues. This sample stems from a study of Graves' ophthalmopathy and Graves' hyperthyroidism. At the level of the study: The authors collected peripheral blood at initial diagnosis, before any treatment. Notes on the study in general: Blood contained most expanded thyroid clonotypes exceeding 0.001 frequency.

Stable hyperthyroidism meant no progression to ophthalmopathy within 18 months of follow-up. The chain carries TRBV24-1 and TRBJ2-5; a possible D gene is TRBD2 (6 bases). Sequencing was carried out using peripheral blood. This TCR came from a young woman with stable Graves' hyperthyroidism. Some clones in this sample may be carry-over from other donors' samples. CDR3 protein: CATSDWDFQETQYF. The CDR3 DNA reads as TGTGCCACCAGTGATTGGGACTTTCAAGAGACCCAGTACTTC.